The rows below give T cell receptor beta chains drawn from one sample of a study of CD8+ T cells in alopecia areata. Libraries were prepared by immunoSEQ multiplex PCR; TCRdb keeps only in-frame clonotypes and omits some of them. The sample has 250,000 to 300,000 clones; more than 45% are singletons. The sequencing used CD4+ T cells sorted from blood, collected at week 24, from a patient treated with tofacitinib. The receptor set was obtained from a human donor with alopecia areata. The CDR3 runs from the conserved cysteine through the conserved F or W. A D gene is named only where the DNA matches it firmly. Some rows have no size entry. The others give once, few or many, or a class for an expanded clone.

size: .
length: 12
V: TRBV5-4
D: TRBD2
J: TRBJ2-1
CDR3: CASRLASNEQFF
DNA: TGTGCCAGCAGACTAGCGTCCAATGAGCAGTTCTTC

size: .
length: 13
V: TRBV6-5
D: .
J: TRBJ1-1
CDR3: CASSRDTNTEAFF
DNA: TGTGCCAGCAGCCGGGACACCAACACTGAAGCTTTCTTT

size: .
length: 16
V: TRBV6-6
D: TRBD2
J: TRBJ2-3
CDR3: CASSYPTAGSTDTQYF
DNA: TGTGCCAGCAGTTACCCTACAGCGGGGAGCACAGATACGCAGTATTTT

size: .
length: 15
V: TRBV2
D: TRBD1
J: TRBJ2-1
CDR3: CASSVGQGIYNEQFF
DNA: TGTGCCAGCTCAGTGGGACAGGGAATCTACAATGAGCAGTTCTTC

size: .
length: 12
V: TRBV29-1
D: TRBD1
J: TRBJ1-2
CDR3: CSAYRGNYGYTF
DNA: TGCAGCGCCTACAGGGGTAACTATGGCTACACCTTC

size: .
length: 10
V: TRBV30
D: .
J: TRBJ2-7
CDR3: CAQGELEQYF
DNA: TGTGCCCAGGGAGAGTTGGAGCAGTACTTC

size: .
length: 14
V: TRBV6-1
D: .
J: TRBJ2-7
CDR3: CATGRDGPSYEQYF
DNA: TGTGCCACCGGTCGGGACGGTCCCTCGTACGAGCAGTACTTC

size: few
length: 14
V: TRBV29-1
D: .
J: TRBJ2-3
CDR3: CSVEERGLGDTQYF
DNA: TGCAGCGTTGAAGAGCGGGGCCTGGGGGATACGCAGTATTTT

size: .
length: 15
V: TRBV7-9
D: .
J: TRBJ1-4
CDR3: CASSPGSSTNEKLFF
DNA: TGTGCCAGCAGCCCCGGATCCTCAACTAATGAAAAACTGTTTTTT

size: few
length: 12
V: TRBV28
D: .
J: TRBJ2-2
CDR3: CATDENTGELFF
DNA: TGTGCCACCGATGAGAACACCGGGGAGCTGTTTTTT

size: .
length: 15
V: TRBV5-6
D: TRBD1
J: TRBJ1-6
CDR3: CASSSLDRGGSPLHF
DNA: TGTGCCAGCAGCTCCCTGGACAGGGGCGGTTCACCCCTCCACTTT

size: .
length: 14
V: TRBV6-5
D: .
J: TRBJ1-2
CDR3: CASSYSGKDYGYTF
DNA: TGTGCCAGCAGTTACTCGGGAAAGGACTATGGCTACACCTTC

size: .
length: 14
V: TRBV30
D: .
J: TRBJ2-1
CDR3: CAWSVGGPSHEQFF
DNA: TGTGCCTGGAGTGTGGGGGGGCCATCCCATGAGCAGTTCTTC

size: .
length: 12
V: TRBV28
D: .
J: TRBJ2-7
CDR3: CASRTDSYEQYF
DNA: TGTGCCAGCAGAACGGACTCCTACGAGCAGTACTTC

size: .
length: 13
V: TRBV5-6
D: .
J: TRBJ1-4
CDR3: CASSLNQAGKLFF
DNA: TGTGCCAGCAGCTTGAATCAGGCCGGAAAACTGTTTTTT

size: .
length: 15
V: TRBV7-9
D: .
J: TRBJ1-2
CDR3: CASSLEQRRVSGYTF
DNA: TGTGCCAGCAGCTTAGAACAGCGCCGGGTTAGTGGCTACACCTTC

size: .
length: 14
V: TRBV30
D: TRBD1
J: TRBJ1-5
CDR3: CAWSWTGSNQPQHF
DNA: TGTGCCTGGAGTTGGACAGGGTCAAATCAGCCCCAGCATTTT

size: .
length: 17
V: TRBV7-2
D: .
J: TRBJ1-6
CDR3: CASSSGLPGSYNSPLHF
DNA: TGTGCCAGCAGCTCCGGACTGCCGGGGTCCTATAATTCACCCCTCCACTTT

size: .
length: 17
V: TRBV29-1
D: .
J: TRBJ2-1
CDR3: CSVVAYHGTPRGGEQFF
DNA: TGCAGCGTTGTGGCTTATCATGGGACACCGCGGGGAGGTGAGCAGTTCTTC

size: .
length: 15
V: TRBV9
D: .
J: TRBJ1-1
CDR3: CASSPWGRPNTEAFF
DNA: TGTGCCAGCAGCCCATGGGGTAGGCCCAACACTGAAGCTTTCTTT

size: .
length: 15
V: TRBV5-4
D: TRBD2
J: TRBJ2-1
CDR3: CASSEAGTRSNEQFF
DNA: TGTGCCAGCAGCGAGGCCGGGACTAGGAGTAATGAGCAGTTCTTC

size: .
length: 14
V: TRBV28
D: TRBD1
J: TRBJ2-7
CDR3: CASRRQGPSYEQYF
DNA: TGTGCCAGCAGGCGACAGGGGCCCTCCTACGAGCAGTACTTC

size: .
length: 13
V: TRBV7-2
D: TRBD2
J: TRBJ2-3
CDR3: CASSLGTRDTQYF
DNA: TGTGCCAGCAGTCTGGGGACTAGGGATACGCAGTATTTT

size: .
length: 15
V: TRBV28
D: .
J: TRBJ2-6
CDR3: CASRRSRSGANVLTF
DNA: TGTGCCAGCAGGCGCTCCCGCTCTGGGGCCAACGTCCTGACTTTC

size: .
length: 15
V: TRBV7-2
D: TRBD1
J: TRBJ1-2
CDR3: CASSLKTGGNYGYTF
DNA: TGTGCCAGCAGCTTAAAGACAGGGGGGAACTATGGCTACACCTTC

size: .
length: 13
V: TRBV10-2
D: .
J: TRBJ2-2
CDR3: CASSDWVTGELFF
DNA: TGCGCCAGCAGTGATTGGGTCACCGGGGAGCTGTTTTTT

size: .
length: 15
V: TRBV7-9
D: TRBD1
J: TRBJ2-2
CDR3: CASSYSQGTGGELFF
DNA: TGTGCCAGCAGTTATTCACAGGGGACCGGCGGGGAGCTGTTTTTT

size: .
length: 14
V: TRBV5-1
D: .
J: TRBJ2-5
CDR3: CASSLAVGDGTQYF
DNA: TGCGCCAGCAGCTTGGCTGTAGGGGACGGGACCCAGTACTTC

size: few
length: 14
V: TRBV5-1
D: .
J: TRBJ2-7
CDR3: CASSLEGGGNEQYF
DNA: TGCGCCAGCAGCCTGGAGGGAGGGGGAAACGAGCAGTACTTC

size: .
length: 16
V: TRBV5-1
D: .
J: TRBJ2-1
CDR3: CASSLNGNPLGNEQFF
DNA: TGCGCCAGCAGCTTGAATGGCAACCCTTTGGGCAATGAGCAGTTCTTC

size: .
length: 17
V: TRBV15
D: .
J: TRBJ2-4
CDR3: CATSRATSRLAKNIQYF
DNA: TGTGCCACCAGCAGGGCTACCAGTCGACTAGCCAAAAACATTCAGTACTTC

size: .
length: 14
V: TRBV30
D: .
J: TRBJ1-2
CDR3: CAWSARLRNYGYTF
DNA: TGTGCCTGGAGTGCACGACTCCGGAACTATGGCTACACCTTC

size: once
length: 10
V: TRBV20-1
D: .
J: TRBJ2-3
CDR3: CSAREGFDYF
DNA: TGCAGTGCTAGGGAGGGCTTCGATTATTTT

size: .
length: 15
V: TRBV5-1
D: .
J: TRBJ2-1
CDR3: CASTLGRGMVNEQFF
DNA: TGCGCCAGCACTCTAGGACGTGGGATGGTTAATGAGCAGTTCTTC

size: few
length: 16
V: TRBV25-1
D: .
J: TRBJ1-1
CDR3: CASSETSLRGNTEAFF
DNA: TGTGCCAGCAGCGAGACCTCCCTCAGGGGGAACACTGAAGCTTTCTTT

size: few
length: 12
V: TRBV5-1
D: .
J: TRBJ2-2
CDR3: CASKSGTGELFF
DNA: TGCGCCAGCAAGTCCGGGACCGGGGAGCTGTTTTTT

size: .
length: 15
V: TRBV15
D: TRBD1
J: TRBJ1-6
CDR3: CATSVVRGQNSPLHF
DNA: TGTGCCACCAGCGTTGTCAGGGGGCAGAATTCACCCCTCCACTTT

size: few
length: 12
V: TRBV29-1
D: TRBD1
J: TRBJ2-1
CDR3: CSVGDRNNEQFF
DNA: TGCAGCGTCGGGGACAGAAACAATGAGCAGTTCTTC

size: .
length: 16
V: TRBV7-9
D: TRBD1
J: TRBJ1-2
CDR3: CASSLGHTGVNYGYTF
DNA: TGTGCCAGCAGCCTGGGGCATACAGGGGTAAACTATGGCTACACCTTC

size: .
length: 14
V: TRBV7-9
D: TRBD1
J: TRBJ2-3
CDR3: CASSPGQGGDTQYF
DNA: TGTGCCAGCAGCCCCGGACAGGGCGGAGATACGCAGTATTTT

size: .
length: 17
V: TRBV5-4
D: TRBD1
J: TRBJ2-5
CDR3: CASRTGGGGGLQETQYF
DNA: TGTGCCAGCAGGACAGGGGGCGGGGGAGGGCTCCAAGAGACCCAGTACTTC

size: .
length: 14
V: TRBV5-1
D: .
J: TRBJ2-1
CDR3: CASSPGAGPNEQFF
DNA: TGCGCCAGCAGCCCTGGGGCAGGTCCCAATGAGCAGTTCTTC

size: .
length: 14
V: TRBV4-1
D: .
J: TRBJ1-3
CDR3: CASSQGHGRNTIYF
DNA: TGCGCCAGCAGCCAAGGGCACGGGAGAAACACCATATATTTT

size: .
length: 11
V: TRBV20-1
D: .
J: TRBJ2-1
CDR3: CSAEILDEQFF
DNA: TGCAGCGCCGAAATACTCGATGAGCAGTTCTTC

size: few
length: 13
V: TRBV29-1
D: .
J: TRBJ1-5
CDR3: CSVLTGFNQPQHF
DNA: TGCAGCGTTCTCACAGGGTTCAATCAGCCCCAGCATTTT

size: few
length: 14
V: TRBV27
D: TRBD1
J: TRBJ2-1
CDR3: CASSPSDRGPEQFF
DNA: TGTGCCAGCAGTCCGTCCGACAGGGGTCCTGAGCAGTTCTTC

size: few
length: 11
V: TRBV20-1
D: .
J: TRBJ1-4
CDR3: CSGGTNEKLFF
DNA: TGCAGTGGGGGGACTAATGAAAAACTGTTTTTT

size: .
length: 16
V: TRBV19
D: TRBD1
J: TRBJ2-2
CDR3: CASSRGQGAGTGELFF
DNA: TGTGCCAGTAGCAGAGGGCAGGGGGCGGGCACCGGGGAGCTGTTTTTT